This T cell receptor (beta chain) was found in a study of T cells in Graves' hyperthyroidism and ophthalmopathy. Study-wide background: Specimen type is peripheral blood, collected at initial diagnosis prior to any treatment. Regarding the study as a whole: Blood held most thyroid clonotypes expanded above 0.001 frequency.

Fresh peripheral blood, under 11 ml, yielded the PBMCs. Comment on this clonotype: What it binds is unknown.

Amplification yielded TCR beta CDR3 regions, with RNA transcripts as the source. In the first-round RT-PCR of the TCR CDR3, the HTBI primer set was used. TCRdb itself ran the multiplex PCR reads through MiXCR, one entry per CDR3 protein. This sample has fewer than 350,000 distinct CDR3 sequences, with about a sixth found just once. Sequencing was performed on blood. The sequence was obtained from a woman in her 40s with Graves' ophthalmopathy.

The CDR3 bases are TGTGCCAGCAGTGATCCCGGGACGGCCTACGAGCAGTACTTC. It encodes CASSDPGTAYEQYF. The gene calls are TRBV11-2 and TRBJ2-7, with D tentatively TRBD1 or TRBD2 (5 bases each). This CDR3 is 14 amino acids long. Per germline, CDR1 SGHAT and CDR2 FQNNGV. V was shortened by 6 bases and J by 2 bases, with 14 bases between the two germline ends.